Below, 16 T cell receptor beta chains from the same sample are listed, as sequenced in a study of blood T cell repertoires in COVID-19. Libraries were prepared by immunoSEQ multiplex PCR; TCRdb keeps only in-frame clonotypes and omits some of them. This table has approximately 56,000 clones, 81% appearing once. Sequences were obtained from peripheral blood. These receptors were obtained from an elderly woman with COVID-19, enrolled during active disease.

J is TRBJ1-2 and V is TRBV28; possible D gene TRBD1, 6 bases. The V gene lost 2 bases and the J gene lost 7 bases, with 14 bases spanning the gap. The CDR3 length is 14 residues. CDR1 is MDHEN and CDR2 is SYDVKM in the germline V gene. The CDR3 DNA is TGTGCCAGCAGTTTAAGCCAGGGGCGCGGTGGCTACACCTTC. It encodes CASSLSQGRGGYTF.

This chain connects TRBV7-3 to TRBJ2-1; possibly TRBD2 for D (6 bases). This CDR3 spans 13 amino acids. The germline gives CDR1 SGHTA, CDR2 FQGTGA. V lost 5 bases to trimming and J lost 5 bases, with 10 bases between them. CDR3 in amino acids: CASSPGAHNEQFF. In nucleotides, the CDR3 is TGTGCCAGCAGCCCGGGAGCCCACAATGAGCAGTTCTTC.

This chain connects TRBV6-6 to TRBJ1-4; 7 nucleotides agree with TRBD1. V lost 5 bases and J lost 3; bases outside the gene matches: 3. Germline V lookup: CDR1 MNHNY, CDR2 SVGAGI (reference sequence). There are 14 residues in the CDR3. CDR3 DNA: TGTGCCAGCAGTAGACAGGGAGCTAATGAAAAACTGTTTTTT. The encoded protein is CASSRQGANEKLFF.

The count of this clone is one. This rearrangement joins TRBV11-2 to TRBJ1-2; TRBD1 matches 9 bases. J lost 7 bases, V lost 5 bases, and 8 bases had no gene match. Germline CDR1 SGHAT, CDR2 FQNNGV. There are 14 residues in the CDR3. CDR3 sequence reads: CASSTTRDRAGYTF. DNA of the CDR3: TGTGCCAGCAGCACAACCCGGGACAGGGCTGGCTACACCTTC.

The rearrangement joins TRBV13 to TRBJ2-7, with 12 bases lining up with TRBD2. CDR1 is PRHDT, CDR2 FYEKMQ, per germline (reference sequence). The junction had 12 bases not matched to a gene; V was cut back by 5 bases and J by 7 bases. The CDR3 loop spans 16 amino acids. CDR3 DNA sequence: TGTGCCAGCAGCCCCGGACTAGCGGGGACCAGGGGGGAGCAGTACTTC. This gives the protein CASSPGLAGTRGEQYF.

The chain is built from TRBV9 and TRBJ2-3; D might be TRBD1 (6 bases). The CDR3 has 14 residues. Germline V CDR1 and CDR2: SGDLS, YYNGEE. Trimming stripped 3 bases from V and 3 bases from J, with 11 bases between. The CDR3 region has the DNA TGTGCCAGCAGCGCCTACAGGGAGACAGATACGCAGTATTTT. The encoded protein is CASSAYRETDTQYF. The whole variable domain, remainder taken from reference TRBV9 and TRBJ2-3, is DSGVTQTPKHLITATGQRVTLRCSPRSGDLSVYWYQQSLDQGLQFLIQYYNGEERAKGNILERFSAQQFPDLHSELNLSSLELGDSALYFCASSAYRETDTQYFGPGTRLTVL.

The CDR3 is CASSLHQGADGNSPLHF. As DNA, the CDR3 is TGTGCCAGCAGTTTGCACCAGGGTGCCGATGGTAATTCACCCCTCCACTTT. The V and J genes are TRBV28 and TRBJ1-6; tentative D call: TRBD1 (5 bases). Germline V gives CDR1 MDHEN, CDR2 SYDVKM. CDR3 length equals 17 residues. V was trimmed by 3 bases and J by 6 bases, leaving 18 bases between them.

The J gene is TRBJ2-3, the V gene TRBV30; TRBD2 agrees at 10 bases. The CDR3 sequence is 13 residues long. V trimming: 7 bases; J trimming: 5 bases; junction bases outside the gene matches: 6. CDR1 GTSNPN and CDR2 SVGIG come from the germline V gene (reference sequence). CDR3 amino acids: CASLAGVVDTQYF. The DNA of the CDR3 is TGTGCCTCTCTAGCGGGAGTTGTAGATACGCAGTATTTT.

This rearrangement joins TRBV24-1 to TRBJ1-1; the match to TRBD1 covers 7 bases. CDR3 length: 14 amino acids. Losses at the gene ends were 5 bases for V and 8 bases for J; bases not matched to a gene: 10. Per the germline V gene, CDR1 is KGHDR and CDR2 is SFDVKD. The CDR3 DNA follows: TGTGCCACCAGTGGCGGGGACAGACTCAACGAAGCTTTCTTT. It specifies CATSGGDRLNEAFF.

The chain employs TRBV28 and TRBJ2-1, with D unresolved. Trimming removed 4 bases at V and 3 bases at J, with 19 bases between. Germline-derived CDR1 and CDR2 are MDHEN and SYDVKM. CDR3 size: 17 residues. CDR3 DNA: TGTGCCAGCAGTTCCCCCGGGTCCATCAAGCGCTACAATGAGCAGTTCTTC. Protein sequence: CASSSPGSIKRYNEQFF.

The chain has TRBV2 and TRBJ2-2, with D uncertain. V gave up 8 bases and J gave up 2 bases, with 12 bases separating them. Per germline, CDR1 SNHLY and CDR2 FYNNEI. CDR3 length: 14 residues. CDR3 DNA: TGTGCCAGCCACACTATAGTCAACACCGGGGAGCTGTTTTTT. This encodes CASHTIVNTGELFF.

In its sample, this clone was seen a few times. A junction boundary mismatches the germline segment, possibly from a read error. The rearrangement joins TRBV7-2 to TRBJ2-7; D perhaps matches TRBD2 (5 bases). This CDR3 contains 13 residues. Germline V gene data show CDR1 as SGHTA and CDR2 as FQGNSA. The CDR3 bases are TGTGCTAGCAGGACCAGCGGCACCTACGAGCAGTACTTC. It is translated as CASRTSGTYEQYF.

The V and J genes are TRBV7-2 and TRBJ2-7; tentative D call: TRBD2 (10 bases). Trimming took off 1 base at V and 7 bases at J, with 20 bases between the two ends. Germline lookup yields CDR1 SGHTA and CDR2 FQGNSA. The length of the CDR3 is 16 residues. CDR3 DNA sequence: TGTGCCAGCAGCTTAGGGGTTACTAGCGGGACAGGGGAGCAGTACTTC. Translating it yields CASSLGVTSGTGEQYF.

V gene TRBV30 combines with J gene TRBJ2-7, with 12 bases fitting TRBD2. V lost 1 base and J lost 7; bases outside the gene matches: 11. Germline CDR1 GTSNPN, CDR2 SVGIG (reference sequence). The CDR3 is 16 amino acids. The CDR3 DNA reads TGTGCCTGGAGTGGGGGGACTAGCGGGTCCAGGGCGGAGCAGTACTTC. Amino acids: CAWSGGTSGSRAEQYF.

J is TRBJ2-7 and V is TRBV4-1; no definite D call. Germline V gene sequence: CDR1 MGHRA, CDR2 YSYEKL. This CDR3 comprises 13 residues. With 3 bases removed from V and 2 bases from J, the gap between germline ends came to 8 bases. Written as DNA, the CDR3 is TGCGCCAGCAGCCATCTAGGAACCTACGAGCAGTACTTC. Amino acid sequence: CASSHLGTYEQYF.

This clone came up a few times. CDR3 loop: CASSLHGHSTDTQYF. Here the CDR3 DNA reads TGTGCCAGCAGTCTGCACGGACATAGCACAGATACGCAGTATTTT. The chain combines TRBV7-8 with TRBJ2-3, with a weak D call TRBD1 (5 bases). The CDR3 is 15 amino acids. Germline V gives CDR1 SGHVS, CDR2 FQNEAQ. Trimming pared 6 bases from V and 0 bases from J, leaving 13 bases between.